The T cell receptor beta chain described here comes from a study of neurological immune-mediated disorders. The cDNA came from 5'RACE with 10-nucleotide random UMIs. Over 170 million TCR-beta sequences (from 15-18 subjects) were yielded by each sequencing run. MiXCR was run by TCRdb on the 5' RACE reads, yielding one entry per CDR3 protein. The data hold about 9,200 distinct CDR3 sequences, with roughly 21% observed a single time. This clonotype was seen at least ten times. What it binds is not known. With 0 bases removed from V and 3 bases from J, the gap between germline ends came to 6 bases. The CDR3 is 13 residues long. Germline-derived CDR1 and CDR2 are SEHNR and FQNEAQ (reference sequence). The cells used in sorted libraries, CD4+ or CD8+ T cells, numbered 1 million. Study-level points and caveats: Falling below healthy controls, multiple sclerosis showed the least TCR clonal expansion, while HTLV-1-associated myelopathy showed the most.

This TCR derives from a woman aged 60 to 75 with HTLV-1-associated myelopathy (HAM/TSP). The sample taken for sequencing was CD8+ T cells from blood. V gene TRBV7-9 combines with J gene TRBJ2-7, with TRBD2 as a possible D gene (6 bases). CDR3 in amino acids: CASSLAGGYEQYF. The CDR3 DNA is TGTGCCAGCAGCTTAGCGGGGGGCTACGAGCAGTACTTC.